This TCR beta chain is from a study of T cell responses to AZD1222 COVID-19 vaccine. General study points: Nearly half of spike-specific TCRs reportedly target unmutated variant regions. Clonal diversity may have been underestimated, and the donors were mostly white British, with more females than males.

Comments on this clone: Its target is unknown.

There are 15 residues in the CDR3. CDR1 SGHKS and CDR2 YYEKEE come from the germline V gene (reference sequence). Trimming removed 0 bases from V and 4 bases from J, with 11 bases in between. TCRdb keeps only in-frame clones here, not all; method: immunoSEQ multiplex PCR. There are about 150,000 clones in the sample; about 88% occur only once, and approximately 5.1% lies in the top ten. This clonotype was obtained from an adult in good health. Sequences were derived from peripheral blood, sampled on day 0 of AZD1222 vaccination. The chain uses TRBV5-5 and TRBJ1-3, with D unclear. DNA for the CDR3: TGTGCCAGCAGCTTGGCCGGCGGCGGAGGAAACACCATATATTTT. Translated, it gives CASSLAGGGGNTIYF.